Listed below are T cell receptor beta chains from one sample, sequenced in a study of T cell repertoires and HLA-DP antigens. Antigen specificity for these receptors is unknown. TCRdb's copy holds only in-frame clones and misses some; the assay was immunoSEQ multiplex PCR. The top ten hold about 1.7% of the sample, which has 75,000 to 90,000 clones, 86% seen once. Input material: CD4+ T cells from PBMCs. These TCRs come from a man between 45 and 60 years old in good health and CMV-seronegative. Both conserved end residues are part of each CDR3. The order of the fields is D gene, J gene, clone size, V gene, CDR3 protein, CDR3 DNA. D genes are given only for firm matches. The size entry is marked missing in some rows and otherwise reads once, few, many or a size class.

D gene: NA; J gene: TRBJ2-7; clone size: NA; V gene: TRBV30; CDR3 protein: CAWSGFVGYGNQTYEQYF; CDR3 DNA: TGTGCCTGGAGTGGGTTTGTCGGGTATGGGAACCAAACTTACGAGCAGTACTTC
D gene: NA; J gene: TRBJ2-6; clone size: NA; V gene: TRBV6-1; CDR3 protein: CASSGSGANVLTF; CDR3 DNA: TGTGCCAGCAGTGGTTCTGGGGCCAACGTCCTGACTTTC
D gene: NA; J gene: TRBJ2-5; clone size: NA; V gene: TRBV27; CDR3 protein: CASSLVGSGVRHIQETQYF; CDR3 DNA: TGTGCCAGCAGTTTAGTAGGCTCCGGAGTCCGACATATACAAGAGACCCAGTACTTC
D gene: NA; J gene: TRBJ1-4; clone size: NA; V gene: TRBV6-1; CDR3 protein: CASKEGGANEKLFF; CDR3 DNA: TGTGCCAGCAAAGAGGGAGGGGCAAATGAAAAACTGTTTTTT
D gene: NA; J gene: TRBJ1-2; clone size: NA; V gene: TRBV7-2; CDR3 protein: CASSLRTASPYGYTF; CDR3 DNA: TGTGCCAGCAGCCTAAGGACGGCTTCACCATATGGCTACACCTTC
D gene: NA; J gene: TRBJ2-3; clone size: NA; V gene: TRBV7-9; CDR3 protein: CASSLSAISTDTQYF; CDR3 DNA: TGTGCCAGCAGCTTATCGGCCATTAGCACAGATACGCAGTATTTT
D gene: NA; J gene: TRBJ1-3; clone size: once; V gene: TRBV4-2; CDR3 protein: CASSQPGNTIYF; CDR3 DNA: TGTGCCAGCAGCCAACCGGGAAACACCATATATTTT
D gene: TRBD1; J gene: TRBJ2-7; clone size: NA; V gene: TRBV2; CDR3 protein: CASSESRTGSYEQYF; CDR3 DNA: TGTGCCAGCAGTGAAAGTCGGACAGGGTCCTACGAGCAGTACTTC
D gene: NA; J gene: TRBJ2-2; clone size: NA; V gene: TRBV7-9; CDR3 protein: CASSLGWRPNTGELFF; CDR3 DNA: TGTGCCAGCAGCTTAGGATGGAGACCCAACACCGGGGAGCTGTTTTTT
D gene: NA; J gene: TRBJ2-2; clone size: NA; V gene: TRBV5-4; CDR3 protein: CASSLVFGELFF; CDR3 DNA: TGTGCCAGCAGCTTAGTATTCGGGGAGCTGTTTTTT
D gene: TRBD1; J gene: TRBJ2-7; clone size: NA; V gene: TRBV2; CDR3 protein: CASSSDRGSTYEQYF; CDR3 DNA: TGTGCCAGCAGCTCGGACAGGGGGTCAACCTACGAGCAGTACTTC
D gene: NA; J gene: TRBJ1-3; clone size: NA; V gene: TRBV15; CDR3 protein: CATSKPASGNTIYF; CDR3 DNA: TGTGCCACCAGCAAGCCCGCGTCTGGAAACACCATATATTTT
D gene: NA; J gene: TRBJ1-2; clone size: NA; V gene: TRBV19; CDR3 protein: CASKKEQGHYGYTF; CDR3 DNA: TGTGCCAGTAAGAAGGAGCAGGGTCATTATGGCTACACCTTC
D gene: NA; J gene: TRBJ1-1; clone size: NA; V gene: TRBV4-1; CDR3 protein: CASSLTDTPNTEAFF; CDR3 DNA: TGCGCCAGCAGCCTCACAGACACCCCGAACACTGAAGCTTTCTTT
D gene: NA; J gene: TRBJ2-5; clone size: NA; V gene: TRBV27; CDR3 protein: CASRIQGRETQYF; CDR3 DNA: TGTGCCAGCAGGATACAGGGACGAGAGACCCAGTACTTC
D gene: NA; J gene: TRBJ2-1; clone size: NA; V gene: TRBV7-2; CDR3 protein: CASSPSQGGHNEQFF; CDR3 DNA: TGTGCCAGCAGCCCCTCCCAGGGGGGGCACAATGAGCAGTTCTTC
D gene: NA; J gene: TRBJ2-7; clone size: once; V gene: TRBV2; CDR3 protein: CASSVGTVSYEQYF; CDR3 DNA: TGTGCCAGCAGTGTCGGGACGGTCTCCTACGAGCAGTACTTC
D gene: TRBD2; J gene: TRBJ2-1; clone size: NA; V gene: TRBV7-9; CDR3 protein: CASSAPGLAGGEQFF; CDR3 DNA: TGTGCCAGCAGCGCGCCGGGACTAGCGGGAGGGGAGCAGTTCTTC
D gene: NA; J gene: TRBJ2-7; clone size: NA; V gene: TRBV6-5; CDR3 protein: CASSLPGAYEQYF; CDR3 DNA: TGTGCCAGCAGTTTACCCGGGGCGTACGAGCAGTACTTC
D gene: NA; J gene: TRBJ2-7; clone size: few; V gene: TRBV19; CDR3 protein: CASSIGGWGRDEQYF; CDR3 DNA: TGTGCCAGTAGTATAGGTGGCTGGGGGAGAGACGAGCAGTACTTC
D gene: NA; J gene: TRBJ2-5; clone size: NA; V gene: TRBV5-4; CDR3 protein: CASSFPSQETQYF; CDR3 DNA: TGTGCCAGCAGCTTCCCCTCACAAGAGACCCAGTACTTC
D gene: TRBD1; J gene: TRBJ1-6; clone size: few; V gene: TRBV5-1; CDR3 protein: CASSLGQGAGNSPLHF; CDR3 DNA: TGCGCCAGCAGCTTAGGACAGGGGGCAGGGAATTCACCCCTCCACTTT
D gene: NA; J gene: TRBJ2-1; clone size: NA; V gene: TRBV4-3; CDR3 protein: CASSQDSIQSSYNEQFF; CDR3 DNA: TGCGCCAGCAGCCAAGATAGTATTCAGAGCTCCTACAATGAGCAGTTCTTC
D gene: NA; J gene: TRBJ2-5; clone size: NA; V gene: TRBV7-8; CDR3 protein: CASSLSNVQETQYF; CDR3 DNA: TGTGCCAGCAGCTTAAGTAACGTACAAGAGACCCAGTACTTC